Below, 15 T cell receptor beta chains from the same sample are listed, as sequenced in a study of cytomegalovirus exposure and HLA in healthy donors. In the PCR, 60 Vbeta and 13 Jbeta primers were used. Clones were read by immunoSEQ multiplex PCR, and TCRdb kept only the in-frame ones, dropping some. The sample comprises some 120,000 clones, under 12% of which are singletons, and approximately 4.4% rests with the top ten. Sequences were obtained from PBMCs. Every receptor here comes from a woman between 18 and 29 years old in good health and CMV-seropositive.

Here the CDR3 reads CSARWSGTQYF. Here the CDR3 DNA reads TGCAGTGCTAGATGGTCCGGGACCCAGTACTTC. The chain uses TRBV20-1 and TRBJ2-5; no definite D call. CDR3 length: 11 amino acids. Germline CDR1 reads DFQATT; CDR2 reads SNEGSKA (reference sequence). V lost 2 bases, J lost 7 bases, and 8 bases lay in between.

The gene calls are TRBV28 and TRBJ1-5; D is undetermined. The CDR3 has 14 residues. Germline lookup yields CDR1 MDHEN and CDR2 SYDVKM. Trimming left V 2 bases short and J 9 bases short, with 14 bases between. Here the CDR3 DNA reads TGTGCCAGCAGTTTACAGGCGATAGAACCGCCCCAGCATTTT. This gives the protein CASSLQAIEPPQHF.

This clone occurred a few times. The J gene is TRBJ2-2, the V gene TRBV7-3, with a tentative D call TRBD1 (6 bases). Deletions cut 2 bases from V and 6 bases from J, with 22 bases between. The CDR3 is 18 residues long. Germline V CDR1 and CDR2: SGHTA, FQGTGA. CDR3 nucleotide sequence: TGTGCCAGCAGCTTAGCAATCCTTGGGGGCGCCTCGGCCGGGGAGCTGTTTTTT. It yields the protein CASSLAILGGASAGELFF. The variable domain in full, completed from reference TRBV7-3 and TRBJ2-2, reads GAGVSQTPSNKVTEKGKYVELRCDPISGHTALYWYRQSLGQGPEFLIYFQGTGAADDSGLPNDRFFAVRPEGSVSTLKIQRTERGDSAVYLCASSLAILGGASAGELFFGEGSRLTVL.

This clone was seen a handful of times. V and J are TRBV27 and TRBJ1-1; the D is unclear. The germline V gene encodes CDR1 MNHEY and CDR2 SMNVEV (reference sequence). The CDR3 is 17 amino acids. With 6 bases removed from V and 0 bases from J, the gap between germline ends came to 20 bases. The CDR3 sequence is CASSLSFKDLVNTEAFF. As DNA, the CDR3 is TGTGCCAGCAGCCTTAGCTTTAAGGATTTGGTGAACACTGAAGCTTTCTTT.

This clone was seen more than once but under ten times. The chain carries TRBV11-2 and TRBJ2-1, with TRBD2 as a possible D gene (6 bases). Trimming took 2 bases from V and 10 from J, leaving 12 bases between them. CDR1 is SGHAT and CDR2 is FQNNGV in the germline V gene. The CDR3 runs to 13 residues. The CDR3 bases are TGTGCCAGCAGCTTAATGACGGGGAGGGAGCAGTTCTTC. Amino acids: CASSLMTGREQFF.

The chain links TRBV18 to TRBJ2-1; 9 positions agree with TRBD2. Germline V gives CDR1 KGHSH, CDR2 LQKENI. J gave up 2 bases and V 4 bases, and 9 bases lay outside the gene matches. The CDR3 runs to 17 residues. The CDR3 DNA reads TGTGCCAGCTCACTCGAACTGGCGGGAGGGGCCTACAATGAGCAGTTCTTC. The encoded protein is CASSLELAGGAYNEQFF.

The V gene is TRBV9, the J gene TRBJ2-7; 7 nucleotides agree with TRBD2. The CDR3 extends over 16 amino acids. Per germline, CDR1 SGDLS and CDR2 YYNGEE. The trim removed 4 bases at V and 2 bases at J, leaving 12 bases unmatched. The CDR3 DNA reads as TGTGCCAGCAGCTCCCCATTGGGGGGGAGCCCCTACGAGCAGTACTTC. Its protein product is CASSSPLGGSPYEQYF.

This clone was found a few times. The V call is TRBV2, the J call TRBJ2-1, with 9 nucleotides matching TRBD1. Trimming took 8 bases from V and 7 from J; bases not matched to a gene: 9. Germline CDR1 SNHLY, CDR2 FYNNEI. The CDR3 is made up of 14 amino acids. The CDR3 spells CASSNRDRANEQFF. CDR3 nucleotides: TGTGCCAGCTCTAACCGGGACAGGGCTAATGAGCAGTTCTTC.

V and J are TRBV19 and TRBJ1-5; 10 bases map to TRBD1. The CDR3 is 15 amino acids. The J segment lost 2 bases and the V segment lost 6 bases, leaving 4 bases of the junction unmatched. CDR1 and CDR2 (germline): LNHDA, SQIVND (reference sequence). CDR3 protein: CASRPGTGGNQPQHF. Written as DNA, the CDR3 is TGTGCCAGTAGGCCCGGGACAGGGGGCAATCAGCCCCAGCATTTT.

This clone turned up a few times. This chain connects TRBV5-1 to TRBJ2-7; TRBD2 aligns across 13 bases. V shed 3 bases and J 2 bases; nucleotides not matched to a gene: 8. Germline V gene lookup returns CDR1 SGHRS and CDR2 YFSETQ. The CDR3 extends over 17 amino acids. The CDR3 DNA reads TGCGCCAGCAGCTACGACTCCGGGACTAGCGGGACCTACGAGCAGTACTTC. Translated: CASSYDSGTSGTYEQYF.

The sample holds a few counts of this clone. V usage is TRBV6-5 and J usage is TRBJ1-2; D possibly corresponds to TRBD1 (6 bases). V was clipped by 6 bases and J by 3 bases, with 8 bases between them. This CDR3 comprises 12 residues. CDR1 and CDR2 (germline): MNHEY, SVGAGI. For the CDR3, the DNA is TGTGCCAGCAGCCCAGGGGACTATGGCTACACCTTC. This gives the protein CASSPGDYGYTF.

V is TRBV2 and J is TRBJ2-7; tentative D call: TRBD1 (5 bases). V lost 5 bases, J lost 6 bases, and 11 bases lay in between. Looked up from germline, CDR1 is SNHLY and CDR2 is FYNNEI. This CDR3 region has 12 residues. The CDR3 sequence is CASSTGLGEQYF. CDR3 nucleotides: TGTGCCAGCAGTACAGGTTTAGGCGAGCAGTACTTC.

This clone was counted only a few times. In this CDR3 the conserved last residue, phenylalanine or tryptophan, is missing, so a read error is likely. This chain joins TRBV28 and TRBJ1-1; D call uncertain. V shed 8 bases and J shed 5 bases, with 15 bases lying between them. The CDR3 runs 13 residues. Per the germline V gene, CDR1 is MDHEN and CDR2 is SYDVKM. In DNA form, the CDR3 reads TGTGCCAGCTCATTAGGGAAGAGGACTGAAGCTTTCCTT. It translates to CASSLGKRTEAFL.

The sample holds a few counts of this clone. Written as DNA, the CDR3 is TGCGCCAGCAGCCAAGTATTACAGTACAATGAGCAGTTCTTC. Translated, it gives CASSQVLQYNEQFF. The chain couples TRBV4-1 to TRBJ2-1; D remains unclear. Between the trimmed V and J ends, which lost 1 base and 4 bases, there was a span of 8 bases. The CDR3 runs to 14 residues. Per the germline V gene, CDR1 is MGHRA and CDR2 is YSYEKL.

This clone was seen more than once but under ten times. The gene calls are TRBV28 and TRBJ2-2; 15 nucleotides line up with TRBD2. V dropped 7 bases and J dropped 8; count of bases not matched to a gene: 8. Germline CDR1 reads MDHEN; CDR2 reads SYDVKM. This CDR3 spans 16 amino acids. The CDR3 DNA reads as TGTGCCAGCAACCTCGGACTAGCGGGAGGGTTAGGGGAGCTGTTTTTT. It translates to CASNLGLAGGLGELFF.